This TCR beta chain was sequenced for a study of T cells in tuberculosis. After thawing and overnight rest, PBMC were stained with GMM-loaded CD1B tetramer, viability dye and anti-CD3 for sorting. The CD1B tetramers carried C32 glucose monomycolate purified from Rhodococcus equi. With respect to this clone: The sample contains more than one DNA sequence encoding this CDR3.

Per germline, CDR1 KGHSH and CDR2 LQKENI. V lost 3 bases to trimming and J lost 5 bases; unmatched junction nucleotides: 2. This CDR3 is 13 amino acids long. TCRdb keeps only in-frame clones here, not all; method: immunoSEQ multiplex PCR. The sample holds about 59,000 clones; about four fifths are singletons and the top ten take 9.5% to 15%. The receptor was derived from an adult woman with latent tuberculosis. The chain uses TRBV18 and TRBJ1-2, with TRBD1 matching over 8 bases. Sequenced: CD1b-GMM tetramer-negative cells sorted from PBMCs. The CDR3 nucleotides read TGTGCCAGCTCACCGGGACAGGATTATGGCTACACCTTC. It specifies CASSPGQDYGYTF.